These T cell receptor beta chains were read from a single sample in a study of T cell responses to AZD1222 COVID-19 vaccine. Produced via immunoSEQ multiplex PCR; TCRdb's table is partial and in-frame only. The table records 150,000 to 200,000 clones, about 91% of them present only once. The specimen was peripheral blood, collected 28 days after the second AZD1222 dose. The origin of the receptors is an adult who received the AZD1222 COVID-19 vaccine. Each CDR3 is given with its conserved first and last residue. Each record gives: D gene, clone size, V gene, J gene, CDR3 protein, CDR3 DNA. The D gene is left open where the match is weak. Clone size is stated in some rows and not others, as once, few, many or a class when expanded.

>NA|NA|TRBV18|TRBJ1-1
CASSPPDGTEAFF
TGTGCCAGCTCACCACCCGACGGTACTGAAGCTTTCTTT
>NA|NA|TRBV10-2|TRBJ2-7
CASSEVARGTYEQYF
TGCGCCAGCAGTGAGGTTGCCAGGGGCACCTACGAGCAGTACTTC
>NA|NA|TRBV15|TRBJ1-5
CATSRGGSNQPQHF
TGTGCCACCAGCAGAGGGGGGAGCAATCAGCCCCAGCATTTT
>NA|NA|TRBV5-6|TRBJ1-4
CASSSSGTRNEKLFF
TGTGCCAGCAGCTCCTCCGGGACACGGAATGAAAAACTGTTTTTT
>TRBD2|NA|TRBV11-2|TRBJ2-1
CASSLGGVAGLSYNEQFF
TGTGCCAGCAGCTTAGGAGGGGTAGCGGGGCTCTCCTACAATGAGCAGTTCTTC
>NA|NA|TRBV12-5|TRBJ2-7
CASGLVGRNEQYF
TGTGCTAGTGGTTTGGTGGGGAGGAACGAGCAGTACTTC
>TRBD1|NA|TRBV7-8|TRBJ2-5
CASSLATGARLETQYF
TGTGCCAGCAGCTTAGCTACAGGGGCGAGGCTGGAGACCCAGTACTTC
>NA|NA|TRBV7-2|TRBJ2-7
CASSLQGYEQYF
TGTGCCAGCAGCTTACAGGGATACGAGCAGTACTTC
>NA|NA|TRBV7-6|TRBJ1-5
CASSLGSVGNQPQHF
TGTGCCAGCAGCTTAGGTTCCGTGGGCAATCAGCCCCAGCATTTT
>NA|NA|TRBV7-2|TRBJ1-1
CASSSGTEMNTEAFF
TGTGCCAGCAGCTCGGGGACTGAAATGAACACTGAAGCTTTCTTT
>NA|NA|TRBV6-2/TRBV6-3|TRBJ1-2
CASSYPGSGYGYTF
TGTGCCAGCAGTTACCCAGGTTCCGGCTATGGCTACACCTTC
>NA|NA|TRBV19|TRBJ2-1
CASRVPPAGEQFF
TGTGCCAGTAGGGTACCCCCAGCAGGTGAGCAGTTCTTC
>NA|NA|TRBV5-3|TRBJ1-2
CARSLVGYTF
TGTGCCAGAAGCTTGGTTGGCTACACCTTC
>NA|NA|TRBV28|TRBJ2-7
CASSLPRGLFGQYF
TGTGCCAGCAGCCTACCGAGGGGTCTTTTCGGGCAGTACTTC
>NA|NA|TRBV6-1|TRBJ1-2
CASSDTYYGYTF
TGTGCCAGCAGTGACACCTACTATGGCTACACCTTC
>NA|NA|TRBV12-5|TRBJ1-3
CASGFGGSGNTIYF
TGTGCTAGTGGTTTTGGCGGGTCTGGAAACACCATATATTTT
>NA|NA|TRBV15|TRBJ1-5
CATSRDRVGNQPQHF
TGTGCCACCAGCAGAGACAGGGTAGGCAATCAGCCCCAGCATTTT
>NA|NA|TRBV11-1|TRBJ1-5
CASSLRGGQPQHF
TGTGCCAGCAGCTTAAGAGGCGGGCAGCCCCAGCATTTT
>TRBD2|NA|TRBV7-9|TRBJ2-2
CASRQPGLGPPNTGELFF
TGTGCCAGCAGGCAGCCGGGACTAGGGCCACCGAACACCGGGGAGCTGTTTTTT
>NA|NA|TRBV4-2|TRBJ2-6
CASSQDLTSGANVLTF
TGTGCCAGCAGCCAAGATCTTACCTCTGGGGCCAACGTCCTGACTTTC
>TRBD1|NA|TRBV28|TRBJ2-7
CASTGDSPAYEQYF
TGTGCCAGCACAGGGGACAGCCCAGCCTACGAGCAGTACTTC
>TRBD1|once|TRBV3-1/TRBV3-2|TRBJ1-4
CASSPGDRGVSNEKLFF
TGTGCCAGCAGCCCCGGGGACAGGGGGGTCTCCAATGAAAAACTGTTTTTT
>TRBD1|NA|TRBV15|TRBJ1-3
CATSSRDRGIGGNTIYF
TGTGCCACCAGCAGTCGGGACAGGGGAATTGGTGGAAACACCATATATTTT